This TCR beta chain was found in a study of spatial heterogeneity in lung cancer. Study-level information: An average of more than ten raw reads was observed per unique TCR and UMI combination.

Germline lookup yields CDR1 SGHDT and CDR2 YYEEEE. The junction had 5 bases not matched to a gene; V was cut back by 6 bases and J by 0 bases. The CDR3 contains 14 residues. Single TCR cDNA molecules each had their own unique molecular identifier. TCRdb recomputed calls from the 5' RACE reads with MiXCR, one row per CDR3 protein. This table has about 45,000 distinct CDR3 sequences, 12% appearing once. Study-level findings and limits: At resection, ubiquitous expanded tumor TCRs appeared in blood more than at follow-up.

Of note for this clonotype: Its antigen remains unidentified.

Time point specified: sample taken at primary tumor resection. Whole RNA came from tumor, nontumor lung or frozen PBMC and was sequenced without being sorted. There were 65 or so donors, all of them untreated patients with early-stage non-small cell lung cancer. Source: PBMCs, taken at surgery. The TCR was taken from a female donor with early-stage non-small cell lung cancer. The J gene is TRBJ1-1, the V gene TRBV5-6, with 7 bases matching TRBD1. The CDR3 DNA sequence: TGTGCCAGCACCGCGGGACAGATGAACACTGAAGCTTTCTTT. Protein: CASTAGQMNTEAFF.